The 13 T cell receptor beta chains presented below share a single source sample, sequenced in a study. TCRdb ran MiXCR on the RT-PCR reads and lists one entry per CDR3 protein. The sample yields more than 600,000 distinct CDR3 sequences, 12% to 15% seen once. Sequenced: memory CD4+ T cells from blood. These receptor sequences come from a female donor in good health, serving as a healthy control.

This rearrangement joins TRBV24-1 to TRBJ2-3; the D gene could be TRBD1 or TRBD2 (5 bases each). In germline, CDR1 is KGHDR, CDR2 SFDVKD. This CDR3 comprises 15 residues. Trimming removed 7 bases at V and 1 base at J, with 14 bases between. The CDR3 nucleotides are TGTGCCACCAGAGAGACCGGGGCAGGCACAGATACGCAGTATTTT. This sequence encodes CATRETGAGTDTQYF.

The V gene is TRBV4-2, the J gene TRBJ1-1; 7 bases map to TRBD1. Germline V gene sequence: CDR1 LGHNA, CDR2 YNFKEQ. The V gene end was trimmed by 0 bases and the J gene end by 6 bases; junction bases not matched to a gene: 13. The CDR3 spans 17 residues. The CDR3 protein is CASSQETGTDRLPEAFF. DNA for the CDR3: TGTGCCAGCAGCCAAGAAACCGGGACAGACCGACTACCTGAAGCTTTCTTT.

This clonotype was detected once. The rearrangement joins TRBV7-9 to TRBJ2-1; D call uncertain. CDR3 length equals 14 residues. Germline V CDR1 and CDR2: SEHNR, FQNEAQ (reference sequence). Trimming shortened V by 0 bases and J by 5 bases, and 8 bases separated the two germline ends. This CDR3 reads CASSLALPNNEQFF. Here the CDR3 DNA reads TGTGCCAGCAGCTTAGCACTACCCAACAATGAGCAGTTCTTC.

CDR3 sequence: CSDTRHHGYTF. In DNA, the CDR3 is TGCAGCGACACCCGACATCATGGCTACACCTTC. The chain combines TRBV29-1 with TRBJ1-2, with D unresolved. CDR3 size: 11 residues. Trimming cost V 7 bases and J 6 bases, with 12 bases left between them. The germline V gene has CDR1 SQVTM and CDR2 ANQGSEA.

The DNA for the CDR3 is TGTGCCAGCAGCGGCCAGGGGGGAGCATACGAGCAGTACTTC. This encodes CASSGQGGAYEQYF. The genes are TRBV7-2 and TRBJ2-7; D might be TRBD1 (7 bases). Germline V lookup: CDR1 SGHTA, CDR2 FQGNSA. V lost 5 bases and J 4 bases, leaving 15 bases between the germline ends. The CDR3 runs 14 residues.

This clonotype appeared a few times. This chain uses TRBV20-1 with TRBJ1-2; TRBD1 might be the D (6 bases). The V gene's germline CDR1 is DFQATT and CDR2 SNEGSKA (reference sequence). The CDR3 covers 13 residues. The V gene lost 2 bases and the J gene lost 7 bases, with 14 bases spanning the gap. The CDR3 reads CSARPNRDGGYTF. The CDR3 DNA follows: TGCAGTGCTAGACCAAACAGGGATGGTGGCTACACCTTC.

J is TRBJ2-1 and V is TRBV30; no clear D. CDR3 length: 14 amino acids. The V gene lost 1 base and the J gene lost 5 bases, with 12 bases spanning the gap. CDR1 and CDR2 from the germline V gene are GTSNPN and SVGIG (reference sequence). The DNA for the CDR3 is TGTGCCTGGAGTGGTTCTAGTCTAGACAATGAGCAGTTCTTC. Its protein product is CAWSGSSLDNEQFF.

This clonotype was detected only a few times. CDR3 residues: CASSQDAYGGPGELFF. For the CDR3, the DNA is TGTGCCAGCAGCCAGGATGCGTATGGCGGACCCGGGGAGCTGTTTTTT. The V and J genes are TRBV5-4 and TRBJ2-2; D gene unclear. Per germline, CDR1 SGHNT and CDR2 YYREEE (reference sequence). V dropped 4 bases and J dropped 6 bases, with 19 bases sitting between them. The CDR3 covers 16 residues. The whole variable domain, filled in from reference TRBV5-4 and TRBJ2-2, reads ETGVTQSPTHLIKTRGQQVTLRCSSQSGHNTVSWYQQALGQGPQFIFQYYREEENGRGNFPPRFSGLQFPNYSSELNVNALELDDSALYLCASSQDAYGGPGELFFGEGSRLTVL.

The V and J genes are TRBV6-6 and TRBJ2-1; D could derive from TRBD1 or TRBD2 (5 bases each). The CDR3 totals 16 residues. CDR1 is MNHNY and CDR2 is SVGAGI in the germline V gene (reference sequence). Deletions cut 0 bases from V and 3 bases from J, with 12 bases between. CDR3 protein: CASSYSPMGDYNEQFF. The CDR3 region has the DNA TGTGCCAGCAGTTACTCACCCATGGGGGACTACAATGAGCAGTTCTTC.

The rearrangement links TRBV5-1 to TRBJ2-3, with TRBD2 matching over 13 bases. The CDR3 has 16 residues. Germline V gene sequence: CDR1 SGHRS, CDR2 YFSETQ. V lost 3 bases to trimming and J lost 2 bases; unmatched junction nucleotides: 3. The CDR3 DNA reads TGCGCCAGCAGCTCGGGGACTAGCGGGACCACAGATACGCAGTATTTT. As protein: CASSSGTSGTTDTQYF.

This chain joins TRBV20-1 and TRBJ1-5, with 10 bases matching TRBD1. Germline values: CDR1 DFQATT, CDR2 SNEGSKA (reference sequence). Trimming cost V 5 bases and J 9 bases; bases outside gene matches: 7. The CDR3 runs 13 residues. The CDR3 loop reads CSAEDGTGVPQHF. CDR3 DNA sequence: TGCAGTGCTGAGGACGGGACAGGGGTGCCCCAGCATTTT.

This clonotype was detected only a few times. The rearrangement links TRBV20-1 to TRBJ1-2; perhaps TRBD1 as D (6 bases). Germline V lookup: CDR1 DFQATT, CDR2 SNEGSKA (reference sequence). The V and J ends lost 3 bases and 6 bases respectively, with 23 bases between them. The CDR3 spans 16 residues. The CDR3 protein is CSARDQFRGAGDGYTF. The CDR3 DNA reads TGCAGTGCTAGGGATCAATTTCGGGGGGCGGGTGATGGCTACACCTTC.

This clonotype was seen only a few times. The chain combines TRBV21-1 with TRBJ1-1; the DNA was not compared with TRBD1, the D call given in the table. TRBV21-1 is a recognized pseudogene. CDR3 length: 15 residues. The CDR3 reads CASSKGGQGATEAFF. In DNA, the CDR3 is TGTGCCAGCAGCAAAGGGGGACAGGGGGCCACTGAAGCTTTCTTT.